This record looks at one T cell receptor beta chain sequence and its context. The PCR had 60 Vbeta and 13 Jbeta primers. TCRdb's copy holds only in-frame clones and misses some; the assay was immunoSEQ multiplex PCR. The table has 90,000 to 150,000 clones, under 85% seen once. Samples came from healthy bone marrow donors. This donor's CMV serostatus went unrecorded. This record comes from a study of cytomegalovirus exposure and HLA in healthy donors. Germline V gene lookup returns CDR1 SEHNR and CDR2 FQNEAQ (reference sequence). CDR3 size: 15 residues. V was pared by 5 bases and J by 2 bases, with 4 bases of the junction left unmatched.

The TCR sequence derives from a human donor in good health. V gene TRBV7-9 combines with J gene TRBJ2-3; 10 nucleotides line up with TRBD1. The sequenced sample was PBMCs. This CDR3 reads CASSPGTGVTDTQYF. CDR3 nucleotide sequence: TGTGCCAGCAGCCCCGGGACAGGGGTCACAGATACGCAGTATTTT.